These T cell receptor beta chains were read from a single sample in a study of glioma-infiltrating T cells after dendritic cell vaccination. Clones were read by immunoSEQ multiplex PCR, and TCRdb kept only the in-frame ones, dropping some. Counted here are about 100,000 clones, 80% occurring once; the ten biggest clones make up roughly 5.5%. This specimen consisted of blood, obtained after dendritic cell vaccination. The receptors derive from a human donor with glioblastoma. Each CDR3 is given with its conserved first and last residue. D genes are given only for firm matches. Size values are once, few and many counts, or a class for expanded clones, and some rows have none.

J gene: TRBJ1-1
D gene: -
V gene: TRBV6-4
clone size: -
CDR3 protein: CASMSVPNTEAFF
CDR3 DNA: TGTGCTAGCATGTCGGTTCCGAACACTGAAGCTTTCTTT

J gene: TRBJ2-6
D gene: -
V gene: TRBV2
clone size: -
CDR3 protein: CASGHVRGAGANVLTF
CDR3 DNA: TGTGCCAGCGGACACGTGCGCGGGGCTGGGGCCAACGTCCTGACTTTC

J gene: TRBJ2-3
D gene: TRBD2
V gene: TRBV5-1
clone size: -
CDR3 protein: CASSLDGLAVGTQYF
CDR3 DNA: TGCGCCAGCAGCTTGGACGGACTAGCGGTGGGAACGCAGTATTTT

J gene: TRBJ1-1
D gene: -
V gene: TRBV19
clone size: -
CDR3 protein: CAAQRTAMNTEAFF
CDR3 DNA: TGTGCTGCACAACGGACAGCTATGAACACTGAAGCTTTCTTT

J gene: TRBJ1-1
D gene: -
V gene: TRBV5-4
clone size: -
CDR3 protein: CASSLTTNTEAFF
CDR3 DNA: TGTGCCAGCAGCTTGACCACTAACACTGAAGCTTTCTTT

J gene: TRBJ2-3
D gene: -
V gene: TRBV6-1
clone size: once
CDR3 protein: CGVGGGLSTDTQYF
CDR3 DNA: TGTGGGGTGGGTGGGGGCCTAAGCACAGATACGCAGTATTTT

J gene: TRBJ1-2
D gene: -
V gene: TRBV13
clone size: -
CDR3 protein: CASSPVVFASGYGYTF
CDR3 DNA: TGTGCCAGCAGCCCAGTCGTATTTGCTTCTGGCTATGGCTACACCTTC

J gene: TRBJ2-3
D gene: TRBD2
V gene: TRBV18
clone size: -
CDR3 protein: CASSTTSGGAFTDTQYF
CDR3 DNA: TGTGCCAGCTCAACGACTAGCGGGGGGGCGTTCACAGATACGCAGTATTTT

J gene: TRBJ2-7
D gene: -
V gene: TRBV27
clone size: -
CDR3 protein: CASKAGGRRYF
CDR3 DNA: TGTGCCAGCAAGGCCGGGGGGCGAAGGTACTTC

J gene: TRBJ1-2
D gene: TRBD1
V gene: TRBV5-1
clone size: -
CDR3 protein: CASSPGTGGLGYTF
CDR3 DNA: TGCGCCAGCAGCCCCGGGACAGGGGGTCTGGGCTACACCTTC

J gene: TRBJ1-2
D gene: -
V gene: TRBV6-5
clone size: -
CDR3 protein: CASSYSAVNYGYTF
CDR3 DNA: TGTGCCAGCAGTTACTCGGCAGTTAACTATGGCTACACCTTC

J gene: TRBJ1-3
D gene: -
V gene: TRBV5-6
clone size: -
CDR3 protein: CASSLVRQGWFGNTIYF
CDR3 DNA: TGTGCCAGCAGCTTGGTTCGGCAGGGATGGTTCGGAAACACCATATATTTT

J gene: TRBJ2-7
D gene: -
V gene: TRBV6-5
clone size: -
CDR3 protein: CASSHDRASYEQYF
CDR3 DNA: TGTGCCAGCAGTCACGACAGAGCCTCCTACGAGCAGTACTTC

J gene: TRBJ2-5
D gene: -
V gene: TRBV5-1
clone size: -
CDR3 protein: CASSSTRQETQYF
CDR3 DNA: TGCGCCAGCAGCTCGACTAGACAAGAGACCCAGTACTTC

J gene: TRBJ2-3
D gene: TRBD1
V gene: TRBV6-1
clone size: -
CDR3 protein: CASREGQGWGTDTQYF
CDR3 DNA: TGTGCCAGCAGGGAAGGACAGGGCTGGGGCACAGATACGCAGTATTTT

J gene: TRBJ2-7
D gene: -
V gene: TRBV7-2
clone size: -
CDR3 protein: CASSLDHWEQYF
CDR3 DNA: TGTGCCAGCAGCTTAGACCACTGGGAGCAGTACTTC

J gene: TRBJ1-2
D gene: TRBD1
V gene: TRBV5-1
clone size: -
CDR3 protein: CASSLGGGDGYTF
CDR3 DNA: TGCGCCAGCAGCTTGGGAGGGGGCGACGGCTACACCTTC

J gene: TRBJ2-7
D gene: -
V gene: TRBV6-5
clone size: -
CDR3 protein: CASRRRTDSYEQYF
CDR3 DNA: TGTGCCAGCAGACGACGTACAGACTCCTACGAGCAGTACTTC